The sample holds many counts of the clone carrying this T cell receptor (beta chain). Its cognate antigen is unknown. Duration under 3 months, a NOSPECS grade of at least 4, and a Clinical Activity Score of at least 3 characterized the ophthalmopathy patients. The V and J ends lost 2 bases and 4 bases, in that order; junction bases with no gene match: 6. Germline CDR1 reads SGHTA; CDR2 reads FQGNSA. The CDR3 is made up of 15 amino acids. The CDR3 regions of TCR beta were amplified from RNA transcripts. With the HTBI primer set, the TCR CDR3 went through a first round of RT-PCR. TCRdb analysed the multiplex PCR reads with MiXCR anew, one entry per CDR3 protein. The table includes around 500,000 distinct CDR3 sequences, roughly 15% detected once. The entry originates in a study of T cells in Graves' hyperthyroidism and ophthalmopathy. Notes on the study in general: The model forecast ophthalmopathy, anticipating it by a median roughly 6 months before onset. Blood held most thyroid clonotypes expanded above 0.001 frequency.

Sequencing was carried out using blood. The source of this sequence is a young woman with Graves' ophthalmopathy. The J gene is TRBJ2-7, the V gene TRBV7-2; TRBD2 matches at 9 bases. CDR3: CASSLNAGGPYEQYF. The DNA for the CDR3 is TGTGCCAGCAGCTTAAATGCGGGAGGGCCGTACGAGCAGTACTTC.